This entry describes one T cell receptor beta chain. This entry comes from a study of blood T cell repertoires in COVID-19. The protocol was immunoSEQ multiplex PCR, while the TCRdb copy is restricted to in-frame clones and leaves out a portion. The sample lists some 220,000 clones, 80% to 85% occurring once. V trimming: 3 bases; J trimming: 5 bases; junction bases outside the gene matches: 8. In germline, CDR1 is SGHRS, CDR2 YFSETQ. CDR3 length: 15 amino acids. Sequenced material: peripheral blood. The sequence was collected from a woman in her sixties with acute or convalescent COVID-19. This chain uses TRBV5-1 with TRBJ2-3, with 8 bases that match TRBD2. The CDR3 bases are TGCGCCAGCAGCTCCGGACTAGCCCCTGTAGATACGCAGTATTTT. It translates to CASSSGLAPVDTQYF.